The clone carrying this TCR beta chain has at least ten counts. The data were taken from a study of T-cell reconstitution after alpha-beta-depleted transplantation in children. Germline values: CDR1 MNHEY, CDR2 SVGAGI. With V trimmed by 2 bases and J by 6 bases, 5 bases remained unmatched. This CDR3 has 14 residues. Using unique molecular identifiers, the investigators prepared the TCRbeta library. MiXCR, run by TCRdb on the PCR reads, gives a single entry per CDR3 protein. The sample consists of 120,000 or so distinct CDR3 sequences, around a tenth of them appearing once. The source material was PBMCs from the stem cell graft donor, sampled from the stem cell graft. The rearrangement links TRBV6-5 to TRBJ2-3, with TRBD2 identical over 7 bases. This clonotype was obtained from a human donor who donated a stem cell graft to a child with acute lymphoblastic leukemia. The CDR3 spells CASSYAGTTDTQYF. Written as DNA, the CDR3 is TGTGCCAGCAGTTACGCGGGGACTACCGATACGCAGTATTTT.